The 28 T cell receptor beta chains below all came from one sample that was sequenced in a study of Ad26.COV2.S vaccination and SARS-CoV-2 variants. The table came from immunoSEQ multiplex PCR; TCRdb's copy has only in-frame clones and leaves some out. The sample carries approximately 410,000 clones, roughly 90% recorded once. Sample treatment: about 20 received Ad26.COV2.S at low or high dose, single or two shots; about 5 received placebo; per-sample allocation not given. Day 63 after the first vaccine or placebo injection was the time point for sampling. The sequencing used peripheral blood, collected in a trial of Ad26.COV2.S vaccine versus placebo. The receptors derive from a person aged 18-60 years who received the Ad26.COV2.S COVID-19 vaccine or a placebo.

The rearrangement uses TRBV7-9 and TRBJ2-5; possibly TRBD1 for D (5 bases). The CDR3 totals 15 residues. The V and J ends lost 1 base and 1 base respectively, with 10 bases between them. Germline-derived CDR1 and CDR2 are SEHNR and FQNEAQ (reference sequence). As DNA, the CDR3 is TGTGCCAGCAGCTTAGTGGAAGGGGCCCAAGAGACCCAGTACTTC. Amino acids: CASSLVEGAQETQYF.

This clone was seen once. This chain links TRBV5-1 with TRBJ1-3; 7 bases are shared with TRBD1. The V segment lost 0 bases and the J segment 2 bases; nucleotides outside the gene matches: 8. CDR3 length: 17 residues. CDR1 and CDR2 (germline): SGHRS, YFSETQ. CDR3 DNA sequence: TGCGCCAGCAGCTTGGAAAACAGACAGGGCCCTGGAAACACCATATATTTT. Encoded protein: CASSLENRQGPGNTIYF.

In DNA form, the CDR3 reads TGTGCCAGCAGCCGCACTAGCGGGGCGTACAATGAGCAGTTCTTC. Translating gives CASSRTSGAYNEQFF. The chain is built from TRBV7-9 and TRBJ2-1, with 10 bases identical to TRBD2. CDR1 is SEHNR and CDR2 is FQNEAQ in the germline V gene (reference sequence). The junction had 5 bases not matched to a gene; V was cut back by 5 bases and J by 4 bases. The CDR3 has 15 amino acids. Full variable domain (rest looked up from reference TRBV7-9 and TRBJ2-1): DTGVSQNPRHKITKRGQNVTFRCDPISEHNRLYWYRQTLGQGPEFLTYFQNEAQLEKSRLLSDRFSAERPKGSFSTLEIQRTEQGDSAMYLCASSRTSGAYNEQFFGPGTRLTVL.

The chain combines TRBV27 with TRBJ1-2; TRBD1 might be the D (5 bases). The CDR3 has 14 residues. Trimming removed 1 base from V and 4 bases from J, with 10 bases in between. Germline-derived CDR1 and CDR2 are MNHEY and SMNVEV (reference sequence). The CDR3: CASSLFPGAYGYTF. CDR3 in DNA: TGTGCCAGCAGTTTATTCCCCGGGGCCTATGGCTACACCTTC.

V gene TRBV5-4 combines with J gene TRBJ2-7; 7 nucleotides align to TRBD2. This CDR3 is built from 15 residues. Germline CDR1 reads SGHNT; CDR2 reads YYREEE (reference sequence). The V segment lost 0 bases and the J segment 6 bases; nucleotides outside the gene matches: 9. CDR3 amino acids: CASSLGLRGEREQYF. CDR3 coding DNA: TGTGCCAGCAGCTTGGGATTACGGGGGGAACGCGAGCAGTACTTC.

This rearrangement joins TRBV11-2 to TRBJ2-1; D possibly corresponds to TRBD2 (6 bases). Trimming removed 2 bases from V and 5 bases from J, with 13 bases in between. This CDR3 is built from 15 residues. The germline CDR1 and CDR2 sequences are SGHAT and FQNNGV. The chain's CDR3 is CASSLHPGGNNEQFF. The CDR3 DNA reads as TGTGCCAGCAGCTTACATCCTGGCGGGAACAATGAGCAGTTCTTC.

This clone was seen once. J is TRBJ1-4 and V is TRBV28; 10 bases map to TRBD1. Germline V gene lookup returns CDR1 MDHEN and CDR2 SYDVKM. V lost 6 bases to trimming and J lost 3 bases; unmatched junction nucleotides: 7. This CDR3 spans 16 amino acids. The CDR3 bases are TGTGCCAGCAGGGGACAGGGGCCATTAGCTAATGAAAAACTGTTTTTT. Translating it yields CASRGQGPLANEKLFF.

The V gene is TRBV5-1, the J gene TRBJ2-5; 9 nucleotides align to TRBD1. Germline-derived CDR1 and CDR2 are SGHRS and YFSETQ. The V segment lost 0 bases and the J segment 5 bases; nucleotides outside the gene matches: 2. The CDR3 length is 14 residues. The CDR3 DNA is TGCGCCAGCAGCTTGGCCGGGACAGGGGAGACCCAGTACTTC. Its protein is CASSLAGTGETQYF.

J is TRBJ2-5 and V is TRBV19; D remains ambiguous. The CDR3 is 15 amino acids. V was shortened by 3 bases and J by 3 bases, with 14 bases between the two germline ends. Germline assignment: CDR1 LNHDA and CDR2 SQIVND (reference sequence). The CDR3 region has the DNA TGTGCCAGTAGTATGGGGTTTGCTAAAGAAGAGACCCAGTACTTC. Translation: CASSMGFAKEETQYF.

A single count supports this clone. J is TRBJ2-6 and V is TRBV11-2, with D unresolved. The CDR3 has 13 residues. Between the trimmed V and J ends, which lost 4 bases and 5 bases, there was a span of 6 bases. Germline assignment: CDR1 SGHAT and CDR2 FQNNGV. The DNA for the CDR3 is TGTGCCAGCAGCTCTCTACGGGCCAACGTCCTGACTTTC. Protein: CASSSLRANVLTF.

This chain joins TRBV5-8 and TRBJ1-6; unclear D gene. The CDR3 is 13 amino acids. Germline V CDR1 and CDR2: SGHTS, YDEGEE. The V gene lost 0 bases and the J gene lost 9 bases, with 7 bases spanning the gap. In DNA form, the CDR3 reads TGTGCCAGCAGCTTGGAGGAGAGTTCACCCCTCCACTTT. This gives the protein CASSLEESSPLHF.

Concerning this clone: The junction shows a germline mismatch at one end, possibly a read error. This rearrangement joins TRBV19 to TRBJ2-1, with D maybe TRBD1 (5 bases). CDR3 size: 11 residues. The V gene's germline CDR1 is LNHDA and CDR2 SQIVND (reference sequence). CDR3 residues: CASSNQRPGIF. The CDR3 region has the DNA TGTGCCAGTAGTAATCAGAGACCAGGGATCTTC.

The V and J genes are TRBV5-6 and TRBJ1-3; possible D gene TRBD1, 5 bases. Germline V gene sequence: CDR1 SGHDT, CDR2 YYEEEE. With 6 bases removed from V and 4 bases from J, the gap between germline ends came to 17 bases. This CDR3 is built from 15 residues. CDR3 residues: CASTFLGGHGNTIYF. As DNA, the CDR3 is TGTGCCAGCACCTTTCTAGGAGGACACGGAAACACCATATATTTT.

The chain combines TRBV5-1 with TRBJ2-7; D may correspond to TRBD1 or TRBD2 (5 bases each). CDR1 is SGHRS and CDR2 is YFSETQ in the germline V gene. Trimming took 0 bases from V and 3 from J, leaving 10 bases between them. The CDR3 spans 14 residues. The CDR3 reads CASSLDRGDYEQYF. The CDR3 DNA reads as TGCGCCAGCAGCTTGGATCGAGGGGACTACGAGCAGTACTTC.

V usage is TRBV27 and J usage is TRBJ2-7; the D gene is possibly TRBD1 (5 bases). Trimming shortened V by 2 bases and J by 2 bases, and 13 bases separated the two germline ends. CDR1 MNHEY and CDR2 SMNVEV come from the germline V gene (reference sequence). There are 15 residues in the CDR3. CDR3 bases: TGTGCCAGCAGTTTAAACCCGCAGGGCCCCTACGAGCAGTACTTC. Its protein product is CASSLNPQGPYEQYF.

The chain is built from TRBV5-4 and TRBJ1-2; 7 bases are shared with TRBD1. The V segment lost 0 bases and the J segment 5 bases; nucleotides outside the gene matches: 10. Germline CDR1 reads SGHNT; CDR2 reads YYREEE (reference sequence). CDR3 length: 16 residues. CDR3 amino acids: CASSLGGRTGEYGYTF. In DNA form, the CDR3 reads TGTGCCAGCAGCTTGGGGGGAAGGACAGGAGAGTATGGCTACACCTTC.

This clone was recorded only once. The chain links TRBV2 to TRBJ2-3; D remains ambiguous. The germline V and J ends were trimmed by 4 bases and 2 bases, with 13 bases remaining between them. Germline V gives CDR1 SNHLY, CDR2 FYNNEI. The CDR3 sequence is 15 residues long. This CDR3 reads CASSVDGRYTDTQYF. The CDR3 DNA reads TGTGCCAGCAGTGTGGACGGCCGATACACAGATACGCAGTATTTT.

This clone has just a few counts. The J gene is TRBJ1-5, the V gene TRBV18, with a tentative D call TRBD1 (6 bases). Per the germline V gene, CDR1 is KGHSH and CDR2 is LQKENI. V gave up 2 bases and J gave up 3 bases, with 8 bases separating them. The CDR3 totals 14 residues. The CDR3 loop is CASSPTGNNQPQHF. Here the CDR3 DNA reads TGTGCCAGCTCACCAACAGGGAACAATCAGCCCCAGCATTTT.

The V call is TRBV7-9, the J call TRBJ1-1, with D uncertain. The V end was cut by 4 bases, the J end by 7 bases, with 10 bases between. The CDR3 consists of 12 residues. CDR1 SEHNR and CDR2 FQNEAQ come from the germline V gene (reference sequence). The CDR3 protein is CASSSTVFEAFF. CDR3 DNA: TGTGCCAGCAGCTCGACTGTCTTTGAAGCTTTCTTT.

This sequence joins TRBV6-6 and TRBJ2-5, with 9 positions matching TRBD2. The CDR3 is 16 amino acids. Germline V gene lookup returns CDR1 MNHNY and CDR2 SVGAGI (reference sequence). J was trimmed by 4 bases and V by 7 bases; bases with no gene match: 13. The CDR3, as DNA: TGTGCCAGCATCCTAGCCGGCGGGGGGGCAGCAGAGACCCAGTACTTC. Its protein product is CASILAGGGAAETQYF.

The chain has TRBV6-2 or TRBV6-3 and TRBJ2-5; no clear D gene. V lost 5 bases and J 4 bases, leaving 5 bases between the germline ends. This CDR3 has 11 residues. Germline CDR1 and CDR2: MNHEY and SVGEGT. The CDR3 sequence is CASSPSETQYF. The CDR3 coding sequence is TGTGCCAGCAGTCCGTCAGAGACCCAGTACTTC.

The rearrangement uses TRBV5-4 and TRBJ1-1; 12 bases match TRBD1. Per the germline V gene, CDR1 is SGHNT and CDR2 is YYREEE (reference sequence). This CDR3 has 14 amino acids. V shed 3 bases, J shed 7 bases, and the junction held 4 bases outside the gene matches. As DNA, the CDR3 is TGTGCCAGCAGCTCGGGACAGGGGGCGCTTGAAGCTTTCTTT. This codes for CASSSGQGALEAFF.

This sequence joins TRBV15 and TRBJ1-2, with D maybe TRBD1 (5 bases). The CDR3 covers 16 residues. The V gene's germline CDR1 is LNHNV and CDR2 YYDKDF (reference sequence). Trimming left V 1 base short and J 1 base short, with 13 bases between. The CDR3 DNA follows: TGTGCCACCAGCAGAGGGACAAGGGAAGTTAACTATGGCTACACCTTC. Translation: CATSRGTREVNYGYTF.

The V call is TRBV14, the J call TRBJ1-1; possibly TRBD1 for D (5 bases). V was clipped by 0 bases and J by 0 bases, with 8 bases between them. The CDR3 has 15 amino acids. The germline V gene has CDR1 SGHDN and CDR2 FVKESK. For the CDR3, the DNA is TGTGCCAGCAGCCAAGACCAGGGATTGAACACTGAAGCTTTCTTT. Its protein product is CASSQDQGLNTEAFF. The full variable domain, its missing parts supplied by reference TRBV14 and TRBJ1-1, is EAGVTQFPSHSVIEKGQTVTLRCDPISGHDNLYWYRRVMGKEIKFLLHFVKESKQDESGMPNNRFLAERTGGTYSTLKVQPAELEDSGVYFCASSQDQGLNTEAFFGQGTRLTVV.

The V gene is TRBV28, the J gene TRBJ2-5, with TRBD1 identical over 8 bases. The V and J ends lost 6 bases and 5 bases, in that order; junction bases with no gene match: 8. The CDR3 extends over 14 amino acids. Germline assignment: CDR1 MDHEN and CDR2 SYDVKM. The CDR3 nucleotides are TGTGCCAGCAGCCCGGGACAGGCCCCGGAGACCCAGTACTTC. Amino acid sequence: CASSPGQAPETQYF.

CDR3: CASSIGISGNTIYF. The CDR3 DNA reads TGTGCCAGTAGTATTGGGATCTCTGGAAACACCATATATTTT. This sequence joins TRBV19 and TRBJ1-3; D not resolved. Trimming took off 3 bases at V and 0 bases at J, with 6 bases between the two ends. CDR1 is LNHDA, CDR2 SQIVND, per germline (reference sequence). The CDR3 has 14 amino acids.

This clone was detected once. The chain's CDR3 is CASSLGSGGAFGNTEAFF. The CDR3 bases are TGTGCCAGCAGCTTAGGGTCAGGGGGGGCATTCGGGAACACTGAAGCTTTCTTT. The chain combines TRBV7-9 with TRBJ1-1; 7 bases are a match to TRBD1. There are 18 residues in the CDR3. Germline V lookup: CDR1 SEHNR, CDR2 FQNEAQ (reference sequence). V trimming: 1 base; J trimming: 1 base; junction bases outside the gene matches: 12.

The CDR3 reads CASSFSGGLAGELFF. CDR3 nucleotides: TGTGCCAGCAGCTTCTCGGGGGGCCTGGCCGGGGAGCTGTTTTTT. The chain uses TRBV5-6 and TRBJ2-2, with D maybe TRBD2 (7 bases). V was clipped by 2 bases and J by 6 bases, with 14 bases between them. CDR1 SGHDT and CDR2 YYEEEE come from the germline V gene. CDR3 length equals 15 residues.